This passage covers 21 T cell receptor beta chains from one sample sequenced in a study of T cells in women clearing cervical HPV infection. Sequencing used immunoSEQ multiplex PCR; TCRdb keeps in-frame clones, though not all of them. Found here are 20,000 to 25,000 clones; the top ten clones hold 24%. Sequenced input: blood buffy coat. The receptors were sampled from a woman aged 18 to 69 with a cervical HPV16 infection that either progressed to CIN3+ or cleared (not recorded which).

About this clone itself: Coverage ceases 3 residues before the CDR3 finishes, and the germline J gene fills in the end. V and J are TRBV7-3 and TRBJ1-5; 10 bases map to TRBD1. Germline CDR1 and CDR2: SGHTA and FQGTGA. V lost 5 bases, J lost 8 bases, and 12 bases stayed unmatched. This CDR3 region has 16 residues. The CDR3 here is CASSLPGQGLPKPQHF. The CDR3 DNA, read in part, is TGTGCCAGCAGCCTACCGGGACAGGGGCTACCTAAGCCC.

In the case of this clone: The read ends 3 residues early relative to the CDR3; the germline J gene fills the gap. The chain recombines TRBV4-2 with TRBJ2-3, with TRBD2 identical over 14 bases. The CDR3 is made up of 18 amino acids. The V and J ends lost 4 bases and 2 bases, in that order; junction bases with no gene match: 8. The germline CDR1 and CDR2 sequences are LGHNA and YNFKEQ. The CDR3 sequence: CASSPPGLAGEYTDTQYF. Incomplete CDR3 DNA: TGTGCCAGCAGCCCTCCGGGACTAGCGGGAGAATACACAGATACG.

In the case of this clone: The read terminates 3 residues before the CDR3 end, so the remaining end is supplied by the germline J gene. This sequence joins TRBV29-1 and TRBJ2-7, with D tentatively TRBD2 (6 bases). V was cut by 5 bases and J by 3 bases, with 17 bases left in between. Germline CDR1 and CDR2: SQVTM and ANQGSEA. The CDR3 loop spans 14 amino acids. The CDR3 region is CSVPSLRGNYEQYF. The CDR3 DNA, read in part, is TGCAGCGTTCCGTCACTGCGGGGAAACTACGAG.

Worth noting for this clone: The CDR3 is cut off 3 residues early in the read; its end comes from the germline J gene. The chain couples TRBV19 to TRBJ1-1, with D unclear. CDR3 size: 13 residues. Germline assignment: CDR1 LNHDA and CDR2 SQIVND (reference sequence). The CDR3 bases that were read are TGTGCCAGTAGTATATCAGTTAACTACGAG. Its protein is CASSISVNYE. Given in full, the CDR3 is CASSISVNYEAFF.

A word on this clone: The CDR3 end is not reached by the read, which stops 3 residues before it; the germline J gene fills it in. The gene calls are TRBV20-1 and TRBJ2-1; no clear D gene. The germline V gene encodes CDR1 DFQATT and CDR2 SNEGSKA (reference sequence). Deletions cut 6 bases from V and 6 bases from J, with 27 bases between. The CDR3 covers 17 residues. The CDR3 here is CSATNAFIGGLPNEQFF. The CDR3 bases that were read are TGCAGTGCCACCAACGCGTTCATCGGTGGTCTCCCCAATGAG.

Regarding this clone: The CDR3 end lies 3 residues beyond the end of the read and is filled in from the germline J gene. The chain is built from TRBV19 and TRBJ2-7; 15 bases are shared with TRBD2. The CDR3 is made up of 15 amino acids. The germline gives CDR1 LNHDA, CDR2 SQIVND (reference sequence). Unmatched junction bases numbered 4, after V lost 6 bases and J lost 4 bases. The sequenced part of the CDR3 DNA is TGTGCCAGTAGCGCGGGACTAGCGGGAGGTTACGAG. Amino acid sequence: CASSAGLAGGYE. The complete CDR3 sequence is CASSAGLAGGYEQYF.

As for this clone: The CDR3 is cut off 3 residues early in the read; its end comes from the germline J gene. The chain has TRBV20-1 and TRBJ2-3; 10 nucleotides match TRBD2. The junction had 6 bases not matched to a gene; V was cut back by 5 bases and J by 1 base. The CDR3 covers 15 residues. CDR1 DFQATT and CDR2 SNEGSKA come from the germline V gene (reference sequence). The CDR3 DNA, read in part, is TGCAGTGCTCTTGACGGGACTAGCGGCACAGATACG. Translation gives CSALDGTSGTDT. The CDR3 in full is CSALDGTSGTDTQYF.

Of note for this clone: Read sequence stops 3 residues before the CDR3 end, and the germline J gene provides the missing end. The rearrangement links TRBV12-3 or TRBV12-4 to TRBJ1-2; unclear D gene. The CDR3 length is 14 residues. Deletions cut 2 bases from V and 3 bases from J, with 10 bases between. The CDR3 loop is CASSLNRVDYGYTF. CDR3 DNA (partial): TGTGCCAGCAGTTTAAATAGGGTAGACTATGGC.

For this clone: The CDR3 extends 3 residues past the end of the read, so its final part is completed from the germline J gene. J is TRBJ2-7 and V is TRBV19; TRBD2 matches 8 bases. Germline CDR1 and CDR2: LNHDA and SQIVND (reference sequence). CDR3 length equals 17 residues. The J segment lost 3 bases and the V segment lost 3 bases, leaving 13 bases of the junction unmatched. The CDR3 spells CASSIPMRAGVNYEQYF. CDR3 DNA, as far as it was read: TGTGCCAGTAGTATCCCAATGAGAGCGGGAGTCAACTACGAG.

In the case of this clone: The read ends 3 residues early relative to the CDR3; the germline J gene fills the gap. The chain uses TRBV5-6 and TRBJ1-1, with 10 bases aligning to TRBD1. Trimming cost V 4 bases and J 1 base; bases outside gene matches: 4. The CDR3 length is 15 residues. Germline CDR1 reads SGHDT; CDR2 reads YYEEEE. The chain's CDR3 is CASSLRDRGNTEAFF. The sequenced part of the CDR3 DNA is TGTGCCAGCAGCCTTCGGGACAGGGGGAACACTGAA.

Comments on this clone: The observed sequence ends 3 residues before the CDR3 terminus, with the missing tail filled in from the germline J gene. This chain joins TRBV7-6 and TRBJ1-2, with D possibly being TRBD1 (6 bases). The CDR3 extends over 16 amino acids. V gave up 1 base and J gave up 6 bases, with 18 bases separating them. Germline loops: CDR1 SGHVS, CDR2 FNYEAQ. The CDR3 loop reads CASSLGTGHGLDGYTF. The CDR3 DNA, read in part, is TGTGCCAGCAGCTTAGGTACAGGGCATGGGTTGGATGGC. Drawing the rest from reference TRBV7-6 and TRBJ1-2, the complete variable domain is GAGVSQSPRYKVTKRGQDVALRCDPISGHVSLYWYRQALGQGPEFLTYFNYEAQQDKSGLPNDRFSAERPEGSISTLTIQRTEQRDSAMYRCASSLGTGHGLDGYTFGSGTRLTVV.

On this clone itself: The read finishes 3 residues shy of the CDR3 end, and the germline J gene is used to complete it. The chain employs TRBV11-3 and TRBJ2-3, with 10 bases that match TRBD2. The CDR3 is 15 amino acids. Germline CDR1 SGHNT, CDR2 YENEEA. The CDR3 DNA, read in part, is TGTGCCAGCAGCTTTTTCAGCGGGGGGGAAGAGACG. Its translation: CASSFFSGGEET. The CDR3 in full is CASSFFSGGEETQYF.

A remark on this clone: The sequence runs out 3 residues before the end of the CDR3; the remainder is reconstructed from the germline J gene. The V gene is TRBV18, the J gene TRBJ2-3; no reliable D call. The length of the CDR3 is 16 residues. Germline V gives CDR1 KGHSH, CDR2 LQKENI. Trimming left V 6 bases short and J 1 base short, with 17 bases between. The CDR3 reads CASSTLSRNRTDTQYF. Incomplete CDR3 DNA: TGTGCCAGCTCTACCCTCTCCAGGAATCGCACAGATACG.

A note on this clone: The sequence runs out 3 residues before the end of the CDR3; the remainder is reconstructed from the germline J gene. The chain carries TRBV12-3 or TRBV12-4 and TRBJ2-2; the match to TRBD2 covers 8 bases. This CDR3 comprises 17 residues. V dropped 6 bases and J dropped 1; count of bases not matched to a gene: 10. Partial CDR3 DNA: TGTGCCAGCAGGGAGCGGGGGCCGAATCTGAACACCGGGGAG. It is translated as CASRERGPNLNTGE. The entire CDR3 is CASRERGPNLNTGELFF.

Comments on this clone: The read falls 3 residues short of the CDR3 end, and the missing part is taken from the germline J gene. This chain joins TRBV6-1 and TRBJ1-5, with a possible D match to TRBD1 (6 bases). This CDR3 has 15 residues. The ends were cut back, 2 bases at V and 1 base at J, with 9 bases in the middle. Germline CDR1 MNHNS, CDR2 SASEGT. The CDR3 sequence: CASSELGASNQPQHF. The DNA read from the CDR3 is TGTGCCAGCAGTGAACTGGGGGCGAGCAATCAGCCC.

Of note for this clone: The read ends 3 residues shy of where the CDR3 ends; the end is completed using the germline J gene. The V and J genes are TRBV7-8 and TRBJ2-3; a weak D match, TRBD2 (5 bases). Trimming took 4 bases from V and 4 from J, leaving 9 bases between them. Germline values: CDR1 SGHVS, CDR2 FQNEAQ. The CDR3 covers 13 residues. The covered CDR3 bases are TGTGCCAGCAGCTGGACTCCCCCAGATACG. Translating it yields CASSWTPPDT. The full CDR3 reads CASSWTPPDTQYF.

Concerning this clone itself: The observed sequence ends 3 residues before the CDR3 terminus, with the missing tail filled in from the germline J gene. The rearrangement uses TRBV30 and TRBJ1-1, with a tentative D call TRBD1 (5 bases). The CDR3 has 13 amino acids. Germline V CDR1 and CDR2: GTSNPN, SVGIG (reference sequence). The CDR3 spells CAWSVVGAHGAFF. The part of the CDR3 DNA that was read is TGTGCCTGGAGTGTAGTAGGGGCCCATGGC.

In the case of this clone: The read ends 3 residues early relative to the CDR3; the germline J gene fills the gap. The rearrangement joins TRBV7-3 to TRBJ2-3, with D possibly TRBD1 on 6 matching bases. CDR1 SGHTA and CDR2 FQGTGA come from the germline V gene. There are 15 residues in the CDR3. The CDR3 reads CASSPGQYHQETQYF. The CDR3 bases that were read are TGTGCCAGCAGCCCAGGACAGTACCACCAAGAGACG.

Turning to this clone: The read stops 3 residues short of the end of the CDR3; the missing end is completed from the germline J gene. The chain has TRBV7-9 and TRBJ1-6; the D gene is possibly TRBD1 (5 bases). Per germline, CDR1 SEHNR and CDR2 FQNEAQ (reference sequence). V dropped 5 bases and J dropped 9 bases, with 17 bases sitting between them. The CDR3 totals 15 residues. CDR3 DNA, as far as it was read: TGTGCCAGCAGCCAGGGACTGACCCTAAGTTCACCC. Translated: CASSQGLTLSSP. The whole CDR3 sequence is CASSQGLTLSSPLHF.

A note on this clone: The read ends 3 residues early relative to the CDR3; the germline J gene fills the gap. The chain employs TRBV20-1 and TRBJ2-3; D gene unclear. The CDR3 is made up of 13 amino acids. The V gene's germline CDR1 is DFQATT and CDR2 SNEGSKA (reference sequence). Deletions cut 5 bases from V and 2 bases from J, with 11 bases between. CDR3 amino acids: CSAHLKLTDTQYF. The DNA read from the CDR3 is TGCAGTGCTCACCTAAAGCTCACAGATACG.

Regarding this clone: The CDR3 end is not reached by the read, which stops 3 residues before it; the germline J gene fills it in. This rearrangement joins TRBV6-1 to TRBJ2-7, with 7 positions matching TRBD2. Trimming removed 0 bases from V and 4 bases from J; junction bases left unmatched: 9. The CDR3 runs to 16 residues. The germline gives CDR1 MNHNS, CDR2 SASEGT. CDR3 protein: CASSEARGTVNYEQYF. The CDR3 bases that were read are TGTGCCAGCAGTGAAGCGCGGGGGACGGTGAATTACGAG.